This section outlines one TCR beta chain sequence together with its context. This sample is part of a study of shared T cell receptors in the human thymus. Assay used: immunoSEQ multiplex PCR; TCRdb lists only in-frame clones, some missing. The sample lists just under 550,000 clones; around three quarters were seen once. These same data were also listed under a study on human thymus T cells. As that report states: From resections taken during corrective heart surgery, the thymus tissue was obtained. Use of V and J genes seemed skewed within the thymic and blood repertoires. Related research found strongly overlapping thymic repertoires in unrelated individuals.

The clonotype comes from a boy younger than two with a congenital heart defect. Source material: thymocytes.

The CDR3 DNA reads as TGTGCCAGCAGTTATCGGGTGACAGTTTACGAGCAGTACTTC. It specifies CASSYRVTVYEQYF. This chain connects TRBV6-9 to TRBJ2-7, with a weak D call TRBD1 (5 bases). The CDR3 contains 14 residues. Germline V gene data show CDR1 as MNHGY and CDR2 as SVAAGI. Between the trimmed V and J ends, which lost 2 bases and 4 bases, there was a span of 12 bases.